What follows is one TCR beta chain and its context. The antigen is unknown. The CDR3 extends over 14 amino acids. J lost 10 bases, V lost 5 bases, and 4 bases had no gene match. Germline V gene lookup returns CDR1 LNHNV and CDR2 YYDKDF (reference sequence). The sample is drawn from a study of T cell responses to AZD1222 COVID-19 vaccine. Study findings and constraints: Baseline serostatus was positive in only six AZD1222 recipients. Repertoires were sampled only after the peak T cell response. Following two doses of AZD1222, Spike-specific TCR breadth and depth rose. The donors showed a predominance of white British ancestry and of females, with possible underestimation of clonal diversity.

The repertoire was sequenced with immunoSEQ multiplex PCR; TCRdb's copy has only in-frame clones and lacks some. Here the sample spans around 140,000 clones, 80% to 95% being singletons. The sequencing here drew on peripheral blood, taken on day 0 of MenACWY control vaccination. V is TRBV15 and J is TRBJ2-1; 14 bases line up with TRBD2. The TCR sequence derives from an adult in good health. DNA for the CDR3: TGTGCCACCAGCCGGGGACTAGCGGGAGAGGAGCAGTTCTTC. Amino acid sequence: CATSRGLAGEEQFF.